This entry concerns a single TCR beta chain. What it recognizes is unknown. These data come from a study of shared clonotypes between healthy human individuals. At the level of the study: Two women and three men aged 18 to 49 served as donors.

This table comes from immunoSEQ multiplex PCR, and its TCRdb copy is limited to in-frame clones, with some not included. Of some 2,000,000 clones detected, roughly 95% appear once; the ten largest clones hold about 1.1%. Germline CDR1 reads GTSNPN; CDR2 reads SVGIG (reference sequence). Trimming left V 3 bases short and J 5 bases short, with 19 bases between. The CDR3 is 15 residues long. Findings of the study overall: The sole specimen, blood, was sampled, and tissue repertoires likely differ. What naive subsets generally showed was a larger estimated richness than memory subsets showed.

CD45RO-negative cells were positively selected for CCR7, leaving out terminally differentiated effector memory CD45RA+ cells. The V call is TRBV30, the J call TRBJ1-2; tentative D call: TRBD1 (6 bases). Sequenced: naive CD8+ T cells sorted from blood. The origin of this receptor is a man between 18 and 29 years old in good health. CDR3 DNA sequence: TGTGCCTGGAGCCTTCTCCGCGGAGGGGGATATGGCTACACCTTC. Amino acids: CAWSLLRGGGYGYTF.